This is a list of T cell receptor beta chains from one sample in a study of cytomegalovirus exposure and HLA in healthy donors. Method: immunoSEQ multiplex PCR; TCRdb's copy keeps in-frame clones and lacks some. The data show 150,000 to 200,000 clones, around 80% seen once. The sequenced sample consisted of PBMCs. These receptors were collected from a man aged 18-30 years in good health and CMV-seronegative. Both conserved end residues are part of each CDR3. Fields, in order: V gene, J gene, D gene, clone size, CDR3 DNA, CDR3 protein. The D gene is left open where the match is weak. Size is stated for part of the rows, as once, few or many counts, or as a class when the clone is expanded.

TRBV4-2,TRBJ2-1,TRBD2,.,TGTGCCAGCAGCCGCCAACTAGCGGGGGGGAGCTCCTACAATGAGCAGTTCTTC,CASSRQLAGGSSYNEQFF
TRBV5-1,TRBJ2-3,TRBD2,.,TGCGCCAGCAGCACCGGCGAACTAGCGGGGGGGCGGGATACGCAGTATTTT,CASSTGELAGGRDTQYF
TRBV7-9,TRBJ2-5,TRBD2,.,TGTGCCAGCAGTTGGGGACTAGTCGCAGCAGAGACCCAGTACTTC,CASSWGLVAAETQYF
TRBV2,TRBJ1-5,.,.,TGTGCCAGCAGGACGGGGGGCTTGGATTACAATCAGCCCCAGCATTTT,CASRTGGLDYNQPQHF
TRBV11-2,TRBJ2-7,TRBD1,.,TGTGCCAGCAGCTTAGATGGGACAGGGCAGCGGGAGCAGTACTTC,CASSLDGTGQREQYF
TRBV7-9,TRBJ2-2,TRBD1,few,TGTGCCAGCAGGTCAGGGGGATATAACACCGGGGAGCTGTTTTTT,CASRSGGYNTGELFF
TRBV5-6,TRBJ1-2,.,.,TGTGCCAGCAGTGGTTACGACGATAGGGGCTCGCGCTATGGCTACACCTTC,CASSGYDDRGSRYGYTF
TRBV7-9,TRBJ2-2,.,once,TGTGCCAGCAGCTTAGGGTCCCCAGCGGCCAACACCGGGGAGCTGTTTTTT,CASSLGSPAANTGELFF
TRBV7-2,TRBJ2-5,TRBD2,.,TGTGCCAGCAGCTTTGCGGGGGGCTTCCAAGAGACCCAGTACTTC,CASSFAGGFQETQYF
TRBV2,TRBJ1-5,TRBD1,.,TGTGCCAGCAGATACCGAGACAGGGCAAGCGAGCCCCAGCATTTT,CASRYRDRASEPQHF
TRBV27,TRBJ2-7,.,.,TGTGCCAGCAGTTCAGGTACCCCAGTATACGAGCAGTACTTC,CASSSGTPVYEQYF
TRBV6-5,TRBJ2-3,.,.,TGTGCCAGCAGTTACTCTCTGATGCGAGATACGCAGTATTTT,CASSYSLMRDTQYF
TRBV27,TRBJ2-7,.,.,TGTGCCAGCAGTTTAAACAGTCCCTACGAGCAGTACTTC,CASSLNSPYEQYF
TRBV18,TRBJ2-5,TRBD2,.,TGTGCCAGCTCACCACGGACTAGCGGGGGGGCCGGAGGGGAGACCCAGTACTTC,CASSPRTSGGAGGETQYF
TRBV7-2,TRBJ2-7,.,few,TGTGCCAGCAGCTTAGCTCTCGCGTCAAATACCCGGTACTTC,CASSLALASNTRYF
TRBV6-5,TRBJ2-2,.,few,TGTGCCAGCAGTTACGACCAGGGGAACACCGGGGAGCTGTTTTTT,CASSYDQGNTGELFF
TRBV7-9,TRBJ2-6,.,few,TGTGCCAGCAGCAGGGGATCTGGGGCCAACGTCCTGACTTTC,CASSRGSGANVLTF
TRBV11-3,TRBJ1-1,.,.,TGTGCCAGCAGCATCTCGCAGGCGACGAACACTGAAGCTTTCTTT,CASSISQATNTEAFF
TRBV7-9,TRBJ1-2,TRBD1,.,TGTGCCAGCAGCTTAGAACCCGGGACAGGATATGGCTACACCTTC,CASSLEPGTGYGYTF
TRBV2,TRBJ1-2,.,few,TGTGCCAGCAGTGAAGGGGGCAGGTTGTTCGGCTACACCTTC,CASSEGGRLFGYTF
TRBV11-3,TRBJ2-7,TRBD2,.,TGTGCCAGCAGCTTATATCTGGGACTAGCGGGAGAATCGGGCGAGCAGTACTTC,CASSLYLGLAGESGEQYF
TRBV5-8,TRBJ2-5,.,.,TGTGCCAGCAGCTTTCGGGGTGAGACCCAGTACTTC,CASSFRGETQYF
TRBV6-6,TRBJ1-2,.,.,TGTGCCAGCAGCGCGGGGCGGCAAAGAGGCTATGGCTACACCTTC,CASSAGRQRGYGYTF
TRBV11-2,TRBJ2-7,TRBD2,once,TGTGCCAGCAGCCAGGGACTAGTCCCGAGCTACGAGCAGTACTTC,CASSQGLVPSYEQYF
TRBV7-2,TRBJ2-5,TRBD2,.,TGTGCCAGCAGCTTAGAGTTCTTACTAGCGGGAGGGAGGGAGACCCAGTACTTC,CASSLEFLLAGGRETQYF
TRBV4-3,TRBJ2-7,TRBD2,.,TGCGCCAGCAGCCAGGCGTCAGCGGGAATCTACGAGCAGTACTTC,CASSQASAGIYEQYF
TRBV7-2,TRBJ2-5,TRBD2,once,TGTGCCAGCAGCTTAGTGGGGACTAGCGGGGCCACCCAGTACTTC,CASSLVGTSGATQYF
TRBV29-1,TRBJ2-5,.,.,TGCAGCGTTTGGACAGCCCCTCTCGGGACCCAGTACTTC,CSVWTAPLGTQYF
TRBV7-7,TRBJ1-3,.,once,TGTGCTAGCAGCTTAGACACCAGCTCTGGAAACACCATATATTTT,CASSLDTSSGNTIYF